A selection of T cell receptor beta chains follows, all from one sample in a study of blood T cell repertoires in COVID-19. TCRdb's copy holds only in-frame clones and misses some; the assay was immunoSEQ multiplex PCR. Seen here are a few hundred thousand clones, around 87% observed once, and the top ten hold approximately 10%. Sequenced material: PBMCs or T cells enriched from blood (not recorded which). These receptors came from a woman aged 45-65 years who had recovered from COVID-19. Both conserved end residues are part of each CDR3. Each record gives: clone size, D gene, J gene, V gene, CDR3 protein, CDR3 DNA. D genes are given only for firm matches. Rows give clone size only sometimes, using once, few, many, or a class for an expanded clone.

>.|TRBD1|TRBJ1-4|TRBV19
CASTPATGTTNEKLFF
TGTGCCAGTACCCCTGCGACAGGGACAACTAATGAAAAACTGTTTTTT
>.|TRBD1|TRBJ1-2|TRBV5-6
CASSRWDRGWERNGYTF
TGTGCCAGCAGCCGCTGGGACAGGGGGTGGGAACGAAATGGCTACACCTTC
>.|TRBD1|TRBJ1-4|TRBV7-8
CASSARDSWKLFF
TGTGCCAGCAGCGCCAGGGACAGTTGGAAACTGTTTTTT
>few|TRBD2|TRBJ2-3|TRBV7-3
CASSPHQRGSTDTQYF
TGTGCCAGCAGCCCCCACCAGCGGGGAAGCACAGATACGCAGTATTTT
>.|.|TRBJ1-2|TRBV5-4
CASSLFEGYTF
TGTGCCAGCAGCTTGTTCGAGGGCTACACCTTC
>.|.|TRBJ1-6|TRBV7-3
CASSATGKNSPLHF
TGTGCCAGCAGCGCGACTGGAAAAAATTCACCCCTCCACTTT
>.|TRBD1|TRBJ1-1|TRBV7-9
CASSSNQGAGEAFF
TGTGCCAGCAGTTCAAACCAGGGGGCGGGTGAAGCTTTCTTT
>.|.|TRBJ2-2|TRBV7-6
CASSLGTEINTGELFF
TGTGCCAGCAGCTTAGGAACAGAAATAAACACCGGGGAGCTGTTTTTT
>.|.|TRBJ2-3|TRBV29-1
CSVEVRSTDTQYF
TGCAGCGTTGAAGTACGGAGCACAGATACGCAGTATTTT
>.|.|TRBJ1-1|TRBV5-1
CASSLDPRRTEAFF
TGCGCCAGCAGCCTAGACCCCAGAAGGACTGAAGCTTTCTTT
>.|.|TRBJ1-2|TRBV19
CASSLPPDSRYGYTF
TGTGCCAGTAGTCTCCCCCCCGACAGCAGATATGGCTACACCTTC
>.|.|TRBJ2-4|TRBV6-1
CASSESLRAGSAIQYF
TGTGCCAGCAGTGAAAGTTTACGGGCAGGGTCGGCCATTCAGTACTTC
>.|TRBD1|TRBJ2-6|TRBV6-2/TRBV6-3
CASSYRGQGSSGANVLTF
TGTGCCAGCAGTTACCGGGGACAGGGAAGCTCTGGGGCCAACGTCCTGACTTTC
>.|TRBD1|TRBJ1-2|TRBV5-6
CASSPIAKQGDYGYTF
TGTGCCAGCAGCCCCATAGCGAAACAGGGGGACTATGGCTACACCTTC
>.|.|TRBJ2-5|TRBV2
CASRDDALGSPETQYF
TGTGCCAGCAGGGACGACGCGTTGGGGAGCCCAGAGACCCAGTACTTC
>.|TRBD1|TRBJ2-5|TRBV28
CAINDPGQGQQETQYF
TGTGCCATCAACGACCCGGGACAGGGTCAGCAAGAGACCCAGTACTTC
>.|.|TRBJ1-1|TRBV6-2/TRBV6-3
CASSLPGGQNTEAFF
TGTGCCAGCAGCCTCCCGGGGGGACAGAACACTGAAGCTTTCTTT
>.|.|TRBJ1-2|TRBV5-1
CASSPVDYGYTF
TGCGCCAGCAGCCCGGTGGACTATGGCTACACCTTC
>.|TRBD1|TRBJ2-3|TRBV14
CASSRRTGGITDTQYF
TGTGCCAGCAGCCGAAGGACAGGGGGCATCACAGATACGCAGTATTTT
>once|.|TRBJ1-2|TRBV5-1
CASSLDISNYGYTF
TGCGCCAGCAGCTTGGATATTTCTAACTATGGCTACACCTTC
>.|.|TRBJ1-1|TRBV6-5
CASSLRGNLNTEAFF
TGTGCCAGCAGTTTGCGCGGCAACTTAAACACTGAAGCTTTCTTT
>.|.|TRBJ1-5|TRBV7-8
CASSRDSHQPQHF
TGTGCCAGCAGCAGAGACAGTCATCAGCCCCAGCATTTT
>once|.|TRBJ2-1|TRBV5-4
CASSLVREQFF
TGTGCCAGCAGCTTGGTGAGGGAGCAGTTCTTC
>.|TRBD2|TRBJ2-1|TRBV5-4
CASSFGLAGSNEQFF
TGTGCCAGCAGCTTCGGACTAGCGGGGAGCAATGAGCAGTTCTTC
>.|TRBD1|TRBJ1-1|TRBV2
CASSGQGDHTEAFF
TGTGCCAGCAGTGGCCAGGGGGATCACACTGAAGCTTTCTTT
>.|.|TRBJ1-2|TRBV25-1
CASSEGRNSYGYTF
TGTGCCAGCAGTGAAGGGAGGAATAGCTATGGCTACACCTTC